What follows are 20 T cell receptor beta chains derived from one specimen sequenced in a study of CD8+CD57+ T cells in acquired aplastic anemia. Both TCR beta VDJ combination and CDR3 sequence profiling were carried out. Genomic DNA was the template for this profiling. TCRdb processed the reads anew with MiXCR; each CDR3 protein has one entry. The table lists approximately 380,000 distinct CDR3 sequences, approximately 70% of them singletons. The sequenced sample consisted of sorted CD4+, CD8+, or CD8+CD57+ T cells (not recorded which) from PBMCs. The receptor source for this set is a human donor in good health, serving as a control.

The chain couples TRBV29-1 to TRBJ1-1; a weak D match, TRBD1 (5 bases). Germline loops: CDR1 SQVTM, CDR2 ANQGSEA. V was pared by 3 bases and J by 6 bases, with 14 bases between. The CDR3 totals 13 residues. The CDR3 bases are TGCAGCGTTGAGCCGGGGGGGGTTGCTGAAGCTTTCTTT. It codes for CSVEPGGVAEAFF.

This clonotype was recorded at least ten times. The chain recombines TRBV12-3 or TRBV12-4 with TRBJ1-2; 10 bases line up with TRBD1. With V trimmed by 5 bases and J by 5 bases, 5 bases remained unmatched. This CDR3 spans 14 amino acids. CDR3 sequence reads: CASSRTGGGYGYTF. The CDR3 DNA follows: TGTGCCAGCAGTCGGACAGGGGGAGGGTATGGCTACACCTTC.

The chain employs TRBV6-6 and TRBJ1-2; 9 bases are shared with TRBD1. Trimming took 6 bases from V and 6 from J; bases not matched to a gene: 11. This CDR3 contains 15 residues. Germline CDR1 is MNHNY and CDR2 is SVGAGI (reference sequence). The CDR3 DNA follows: TGTGCCAGCAGACAAGCGGGACAGGGAGGTGATGGCTACACCTTC. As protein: CASRQAGQGGDGYTF.

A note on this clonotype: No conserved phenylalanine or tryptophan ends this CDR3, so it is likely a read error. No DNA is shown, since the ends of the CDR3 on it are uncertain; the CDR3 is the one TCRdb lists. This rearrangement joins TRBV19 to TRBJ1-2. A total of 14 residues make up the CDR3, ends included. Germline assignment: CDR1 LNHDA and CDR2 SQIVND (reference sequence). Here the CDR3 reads CASSMAVRGSGNTI.

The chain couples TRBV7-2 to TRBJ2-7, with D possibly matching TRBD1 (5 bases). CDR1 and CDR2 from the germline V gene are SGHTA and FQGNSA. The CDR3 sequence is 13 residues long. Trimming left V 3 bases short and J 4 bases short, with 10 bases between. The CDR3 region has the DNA TGTGCCAGCAGCTTCGACAGAAGGTACGAGCAGTACTTC. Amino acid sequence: CASSFDRRYEQYF.

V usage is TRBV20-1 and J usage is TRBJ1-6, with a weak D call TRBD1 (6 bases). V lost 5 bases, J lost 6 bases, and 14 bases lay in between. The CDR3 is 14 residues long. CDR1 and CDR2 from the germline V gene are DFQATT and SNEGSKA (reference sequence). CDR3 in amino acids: CSARRTVGNSPLHF. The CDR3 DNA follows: TGCAGTGCTCGCCGGACAGTGGGTAATTCACCCCTCCACTTT.

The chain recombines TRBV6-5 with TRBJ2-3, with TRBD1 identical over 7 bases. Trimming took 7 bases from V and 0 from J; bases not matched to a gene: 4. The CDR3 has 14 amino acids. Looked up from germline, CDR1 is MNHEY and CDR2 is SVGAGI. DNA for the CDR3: TGTGCCAGCACGACAGGGCTTAGCACAGATACGCAGTATTTT. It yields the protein CASTTGLSTDTQYF.

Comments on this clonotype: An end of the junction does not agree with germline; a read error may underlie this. This CDR3 is CATSGLTEAFF. In DNA, the CDR3 is TGCGCCACCAGTGGTTTAACTGAAGCTTTCTTT. The chain employs TRBV24-1 and TRBJ1-1; D call uncertain. Germline V gene lookup returns CDR1 KGHDR and CDR2 SFDVKD. The CDR3 runs 11 residues.

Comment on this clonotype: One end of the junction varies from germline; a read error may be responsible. CDR3 nucleotide sequence: TGTGCCAGTACTGAAGCGGGGGGGGTAAATGAGGAGTTCTTC. This translates into CASTEAGGVNEEFF. The chain couples TRBV2 to TRBJ2-1; 10 bases agree with TRBD2. The germline CDR1 and CDR2 sequences are SNHLY and FYNNEI. The CDR3 extends over 14 amino acids.

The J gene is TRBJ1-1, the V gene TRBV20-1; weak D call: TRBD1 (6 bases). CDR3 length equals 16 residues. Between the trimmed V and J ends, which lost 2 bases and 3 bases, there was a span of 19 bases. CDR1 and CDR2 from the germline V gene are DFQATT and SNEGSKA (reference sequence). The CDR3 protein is CSARSDRPTRYTEAFF. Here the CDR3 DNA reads TGCAGTGCTAGATCGGACAGACCCACGCGGTACACTGAAGCTTTCTTT.

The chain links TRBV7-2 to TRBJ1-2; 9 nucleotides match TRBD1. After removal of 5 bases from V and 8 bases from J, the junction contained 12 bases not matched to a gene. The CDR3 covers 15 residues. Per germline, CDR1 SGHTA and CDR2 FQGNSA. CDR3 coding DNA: TGTGCCAGCAGCCAAGTTGGGACAGGGAGGAGGGGCTACACCTTC. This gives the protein CASSQVGTGRRGYTF.

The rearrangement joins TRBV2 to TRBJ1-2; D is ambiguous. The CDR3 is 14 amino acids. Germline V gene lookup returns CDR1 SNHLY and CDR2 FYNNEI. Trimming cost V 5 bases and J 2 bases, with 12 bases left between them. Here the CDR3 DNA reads TGTGCCAGCAGTCCCATAAGGTCCAACTATGGCTACACCTTC. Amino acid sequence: CASSPIRSNYGYTF.

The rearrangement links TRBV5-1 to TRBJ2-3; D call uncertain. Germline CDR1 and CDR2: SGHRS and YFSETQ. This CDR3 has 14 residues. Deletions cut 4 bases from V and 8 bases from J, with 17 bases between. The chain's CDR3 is CASSQSTNYGTQYF. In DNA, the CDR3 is TGCGCCAGCAGCCAATCAACAAACTATGGTACGCAGTATTTT. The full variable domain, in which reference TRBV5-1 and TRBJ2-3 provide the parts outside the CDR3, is KAGVTQTPRYLIKTRGQQVTLSCSPISGHRSVSWYQQTPGQGLQFLFEYFSETQRNKGNFPGRFSGRQFSNSRSEMNVSTLELGDSALYLCASSQSTNYGTQYFGPGTRLTVL.

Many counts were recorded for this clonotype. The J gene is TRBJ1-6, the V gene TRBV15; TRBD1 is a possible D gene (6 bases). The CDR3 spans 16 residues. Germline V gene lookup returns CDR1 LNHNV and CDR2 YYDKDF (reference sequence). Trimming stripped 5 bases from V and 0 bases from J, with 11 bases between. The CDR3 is CATSRDRSSYNSPLHF. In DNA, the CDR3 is TGTGCCACCAGCCGCGACAGGAGCTCCTATAATTCACCCCTCCACTTT.

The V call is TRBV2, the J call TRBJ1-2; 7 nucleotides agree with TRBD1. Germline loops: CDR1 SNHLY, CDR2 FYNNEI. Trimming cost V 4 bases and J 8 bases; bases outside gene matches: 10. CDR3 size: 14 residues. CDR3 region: CASSALGQVGGYTF. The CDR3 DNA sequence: TGTGCCAGCAGTGCCCTCGGACAGGTCGGCGGCTACACCTTC. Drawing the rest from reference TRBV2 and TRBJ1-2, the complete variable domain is EPEVTQTPSHQVTQMGQEVILRCVPISNHLYFYWYRQILGQKVEFLVSFYNNEISEKSEIFDDQFSVERPDGSNFTLKIRSTKLEDSAMYFCASSALGQVGGYTFGSGTRLTVV.

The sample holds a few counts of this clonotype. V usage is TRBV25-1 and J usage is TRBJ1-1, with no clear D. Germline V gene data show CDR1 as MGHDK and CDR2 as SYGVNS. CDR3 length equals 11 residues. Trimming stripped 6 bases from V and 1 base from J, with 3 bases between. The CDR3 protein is CASRWNTEAFF. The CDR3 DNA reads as TGTGCCAGCAGATGGAACACTGAAGCTTTCTTT.

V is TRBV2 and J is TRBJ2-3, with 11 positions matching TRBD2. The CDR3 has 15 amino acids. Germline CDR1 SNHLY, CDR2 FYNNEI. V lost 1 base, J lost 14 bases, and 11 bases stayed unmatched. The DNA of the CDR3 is TGTGCCAGCAGTGAAGATGGGCTAGCGGGGGGCCTGACGTATTTT. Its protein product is CASSEDGLAGGLTYF.

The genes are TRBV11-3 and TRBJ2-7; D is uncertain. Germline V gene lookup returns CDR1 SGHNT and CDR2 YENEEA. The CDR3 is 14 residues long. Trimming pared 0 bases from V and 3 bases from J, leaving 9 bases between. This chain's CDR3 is CASSLDTTDYEQYF. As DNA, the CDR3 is TGTGCCAGCAGCTTAGATACTACAGACTACGAGCAGTACTTC.

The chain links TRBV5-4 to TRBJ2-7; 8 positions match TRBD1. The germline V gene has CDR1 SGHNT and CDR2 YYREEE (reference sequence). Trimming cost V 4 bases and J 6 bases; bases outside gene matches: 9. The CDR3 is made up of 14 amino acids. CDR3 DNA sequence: TGTGCCAGCAGCAGGGGGCAGGGGGCAAGCGAGCAGTACTTC. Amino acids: CASSRGQGASEQYF.

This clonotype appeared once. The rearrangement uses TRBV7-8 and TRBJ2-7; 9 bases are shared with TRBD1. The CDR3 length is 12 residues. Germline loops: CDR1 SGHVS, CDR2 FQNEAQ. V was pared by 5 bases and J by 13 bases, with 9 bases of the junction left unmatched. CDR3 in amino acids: CASSRDRVRHYF. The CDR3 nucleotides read TGTGCCAGCAGCCGGGACAGGGTCAGGCACTACTTC.